This TCR beta chain was sequenced during a study of blood T cell repertoires in COVID-19. The wider study: Samples of COVID-19 (acute and convalescent) were obtained from the United States, Italy and Spain. Sources were T cells, B-cell-depleted T cells, or PBMCs; the material itself was cDNA or gDNA.

Profiling relied on immunoSEQ multiplex PCR, and the TCRdb table lists in-frame clones only, not all of them. Found here are roughly 200,000 clones, about 91% of them singletons; the top ten hold about 1.5%. Germline lookup yields CDR1 LNHDA and CDR2 SQIVND (reference sequence). V was clipped by 7 bases and J by 0 bases, with 7 bases between them. The CDR3 has 13 amino acids. This TCR was recovered from a man younger than 30 with active or convalescent COVID-19. Sequencing was done on a sample of peripheral blood. The chain employs TRBV19 and TRBJ2-1, with no clear D. The CDR3 bases are TGTGCCAGTACCCCCAGCTCCTACAATGAGCAGTTCTTC. As protein: CASTPSSYNEQFF.